Shown below are 10 T cell receptor beta chains from a single sample sequenced in a study of neurological immune-mediated disorders. From the 5' RACE reads, TCRdb called clonotypes with MiXCR, one entry per CDR3 protein. The sample shows around 100,000 distinct CDR3 sequences, 11% of them seen only once. The time point denotes: longitudinal time-point 3. Sequenced input: PBMCs. The receptors derive from a female donor with HTLV-1-associated myelopathy (HAM/TSP).

There are many counts of this clonotype. The chain links TRBV5-1 to TRBJ1-2, with D possibly being TRBD1 (6 bases). CDR3 size: 14 residues. The V end lost 0 bases, the J end lost 3 bases, and 9 bases lay between the germline ends. Per the germline V gene, CDR1 is SGHRS and CDR2 is YFSETQ. The DNA for the CDR3 is TGCGCCAGCAGCTTGGTAGAGGGGGACTATGGCTACACCTTC. Protein product: CASSLVEGDYGYTF.

This clonotype was detected ten times or more. The chain joins TRBV7-9 to TRBJ2-2; 7 bases fit TRBD1. V lost 5 bases, J lost 0 bases, and 9 bases stayed unmatched. The CDR3 totals 17 residues. Germline assignment: CDR1 SEHNR and CDR2 FQNEAQ (reference sequence). The CDR3 nucleotides are TGTGCCAGCAGCCGTACACTTGGACAGGCGAACACCGGGGAGCTGTTTTTT. It encodes CASSRTLGQANTGELFF.

As for this clonotype: A much bigger clone sits one base away, suggesting this may be a read error. V is TRBV28 and J is TRBJ1-5; no clear D gene. This CDR3 region has 14 residues. CDR1 is MDHEN, CDR2 SYDVKM, per germline. The V gene lost 10 bases and the J gene lost 3 bases, with 16 bases spanning the gap. In DNA, the CDR3 is TGTGCCAACCACGACCGCCGAGCCAATCAGCCCCAGCATTTT. Translating gives CANHDRRANQPQHF. Supplemented by reference TRBV28 and TRBJ1-5, the full variable domain reads DVKVTQSSRYLVKRTGEKVFLECVQDMDHENMFWYRQDPGLGLRLIYFSYDVKMKEKGDIPEGYSVSREKKERFSLILESASTNQTSMYLCANHDRRANQPQHFGDGTRLSIL.

This clonotype came up many times. The chain employs TRBV5-1 and TRBJ2-6; D is unresolved. Germline-derived CDR1 and CDR2 are SGHRS and YFSETQ. V gave up 3 bases and J gave up 0 bases, with 13 bases separating them. The CDR3 is 17 amino acids. The CDR3 spells CASSWGSASSGANVLTF. The CDR3 DNA sequence: TGCGCCAGCAGCTGGGGTTCAGCAAGCTCTGGGGCCAACGTCCTGACTTTC.

V and J are TRBV5-1 and TRBJ1-1; tentative D call: TRBD1 (5 bases). Germline V gene data show CDR1 as SGHRS and CDR2 as YFSETQ. V lost 0 bases, J lost 0 bases, and 27 bases lay in between. The CDR3 extends over 21 amino acids. This CDR3 reads CASSLAIFWGGVTEMNTEAFF. The CDR3 coding sequence is TGCGCCAGCAGCTTGGCCATATTTTGGGGGGGGGTGACTGAAATGAACACTGAAGCTTTCTTT. The full variable domain, with the rest looked up from reference TRBV5-1 and TRBJ1-1, is KAGVTQTPRYLIKTRGQQVTLSCSPISGHRSVSWYQQTPGQGLQFLFEYFSETQRNKGNFPGRFSGRQFSNSRSEMNVSTLELGDSALYLCASSLAIFWGGVTEMNTEAFFGQGTRLTVV.

This clonotype was seen at least ten times. The rearrangement uses TRBV6-5 and TRBJ2-7; D perhaps matches TRBD1 (8 bases). The CDR3 sequence is 17 residues long. V dropped 0 bases and J dropped 2 bases, with 17 bases sitting between them. The germline V gene has CDR1 MNHEY and CDR2 SVGAGI. CDR3 DNA: TGTGCCAGCAGTTACTCGACGGTAACAGGGGGGGCCTACGAGCAGTACTTC. Translating gives CASSYSTVTGGAYEQYF.

There are many counts of this clonotype. This sequence joins TRBV5-1 and TRBJ2-3, with TRBD2 matching 8 bases. The V and J ends lost 7 bases and 8 bases, in that order; junction bases with no gene match: 18. Germline CDR1 reads SGHRS; CDR2 reads YFSETQ. CDR3 size: 16 residues. CDR3 loop: CASSKTSGGPPGTQYF. In nucleotides, the CDR3 is TGCGCCAGCTCAAAGACAAGCGGGGGCCCCCCGGGTACGCAGTATTTT. Variable domain in full (rest from reference TRBV5-1 and TRBJ2-3): KAGVTQTPRYLIKTRGQQVTLSCSPISGHRSVSWYQQTPGQGLQFLFEYFSETQRNKGNFPGRFSGRQFSNSRSEMNVSTLELGDSALYLCASSKTSGGPPGTQYFGPGTRLTVL.

In this sample, this clonotype turned up many times. The chain combines TRBV5-1 with TRBJ2-2, with D uncertain. The V gene lost 5 bases and the J gene lost 3 bases, with 5 bases spanning the gap. The CDR3 has 12 amino acids. Germline V gives CDR1 SGHRS, CDR2 YFSETQ. In nucleotides, the CDR3 is TGCGCCAGCAGACGGGACACCGGGGAGCTGTTTTTT. Translated: CASRRDTGELFF. Supplemented by reference TRBV5-1 and TRBJ2-2, the full variable domain reads KAGVTQTPRYLIKTRGQQVTLSCSPISGHRSVSWYQQTPGQGLQFLFEYFSETQRNKGNFPGRFSGRQFSNSRSEMNVSTLELGDSALYLCASRRDTGELFFGEGSRLTVL.

This clonotype was found many times. V and J are TRBV6-5 and TRBJ1-1; unclear D gene. CDR3 length: 13 residues. Trimming shortened V by 2 bases and J by 5 bases, and 9 bases separated the two germline ends. Germline lookup yields CDR1 MNHEY and CDR2 SVGAGI. The CDR3 region has the DNA TGTGCCAGCAGTTACAAACCGGGAACTGAAGCTTTCTTT. It encodes CASSYKPGTEAFF.

J is TRBJ1-1 and V is TRBV5-1; tentative D call: TRBD1 (5 bases). The CDR3 is made up of 17 amino acids. Trimming cost V 2 bases and J 0 bases, with 17 bases left between them. Germline loops: CDR1 SGHRS, CDR2 YFSETQ. CDR3 residues: CASSLQAISRLNTEAFF. The DNA for the CDR3 is TGCGCCAGCAGCTTACAGGCCATCAGCCGGTTGAACACTGAAGCTTTCTTT.